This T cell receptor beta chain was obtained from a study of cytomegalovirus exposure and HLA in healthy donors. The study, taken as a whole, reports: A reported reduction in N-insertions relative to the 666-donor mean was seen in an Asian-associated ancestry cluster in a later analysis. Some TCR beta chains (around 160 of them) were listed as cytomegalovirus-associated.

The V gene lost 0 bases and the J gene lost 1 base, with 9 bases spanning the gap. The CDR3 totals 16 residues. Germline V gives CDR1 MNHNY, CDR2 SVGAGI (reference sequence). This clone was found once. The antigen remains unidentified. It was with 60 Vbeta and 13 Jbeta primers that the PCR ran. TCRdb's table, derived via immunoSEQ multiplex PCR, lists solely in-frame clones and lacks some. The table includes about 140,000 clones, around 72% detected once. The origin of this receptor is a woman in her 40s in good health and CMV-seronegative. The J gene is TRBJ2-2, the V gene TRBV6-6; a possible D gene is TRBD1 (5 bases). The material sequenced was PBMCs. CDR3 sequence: CASSYSRQGNTGELFF. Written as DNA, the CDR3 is TGTGCCAGCAGTTACTCGCGGCAGGGGAACACCGGGGAGCTGTTTTTT.